This T cell receptor beta chain was obtained from a study of cytomegalovirus exposure and HLA in healthy donors. Study findings and constraints: Later analysis identified a missense DCLRE1C variant that was linked to TCR beta V- and J-gene trimming. As confirmed in vitro, a few CMV-associated chains were specific for CMV antigens. A later analysis reportedly found that, within productive TCRs, an Asian-associated ancestry cluster had fewer N-insertions than the mean observed across the roughly 700 donors. Associated with cytomegalovirus, according to the listing, were approximately 160 TCR beta chains.

The CDR3 totals 15 residues. The V gene's germline CDR1 is SGHTA and CDR2 FQGTGA. V lost 2 bases to trimming and J lost 2 bases, with 12 bases between them. The PCR made use of 60 Vbeta and 13 Jbeta primers. Only in-frame clones appear in the TCRdb table, and some are missing; sequencing was by immunoSEQ multiplex PCR. The data hold some 130,000 clones, with 60% to 80% observed a single time. Comments on this clone: The antigen is unknown.

This clonotype was obtained from a young man in good health and CMV-seronegative. What was sequenced was PBMCs. The rearrangement joins TRBV7-3 to TRBJ1-1; possible D gene TRBD1, 6 bases. The CDR3 coding sequence is TGTGCCAGCAGCTTATCTGGGGGCCCTAACACTGAAGCTTTCTTT. As protein: CASSLSGGPNTEAFF. Looking up the rest from reference TRBV7-3 and TRBJ1-1 gives the full variable domain: GAGVSQTPSNKVTEKGKYVELRCDPISGHTALYWYRQSLGQGPEFLIYFQGTGAADDSGLPNDRFFAVRPEGSVSTLKIQRTERGDSAVYLCASSLSGGPNTEAFFGQGTRLTVV.